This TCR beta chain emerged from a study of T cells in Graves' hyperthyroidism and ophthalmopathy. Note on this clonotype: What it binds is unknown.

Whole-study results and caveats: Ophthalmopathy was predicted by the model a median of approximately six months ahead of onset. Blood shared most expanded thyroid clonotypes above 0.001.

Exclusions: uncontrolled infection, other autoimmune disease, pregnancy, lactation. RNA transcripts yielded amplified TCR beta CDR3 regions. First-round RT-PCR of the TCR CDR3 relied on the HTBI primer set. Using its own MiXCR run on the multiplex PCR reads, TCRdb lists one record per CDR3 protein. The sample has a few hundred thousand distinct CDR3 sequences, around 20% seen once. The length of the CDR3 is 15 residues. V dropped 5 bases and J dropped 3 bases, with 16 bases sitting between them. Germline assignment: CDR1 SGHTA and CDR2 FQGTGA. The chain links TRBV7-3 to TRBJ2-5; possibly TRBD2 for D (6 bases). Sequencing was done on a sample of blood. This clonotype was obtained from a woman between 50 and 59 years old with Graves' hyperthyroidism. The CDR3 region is CASSLEPGLKETQYF. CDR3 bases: TGTGCCAGCAGCCTTGAACCGGGACTTAAAGAGACCCAGTACTTC.